The T cell receptor beta chain under discussion was sequenced for a study of identical twins. This clonotype was detected only a few times. Antigen unknown. cDNA molecules carried unique molecular identifiers, and template switching added a universal primer site. Using its own MiXCR run on the 5' RACE reads, TCRdb lists one record per CDR3 protein. The sample consists of hundreds of thousands of distinct CDR3 sequences, roughly 20% of them appearing once. Findings and limits, study-wide: Twin-shared out-of-frame alpha sequences showed excess low generation probability. Conclusions came from cross-sectional statistical analysis, not from following the same donors.

The germline gives CDR1 SQVTM, CDR2 ANQGSEA. The CDR3 spans 12 residues. Trimming took 2 bases from V and 8 from J; bases not matched to a gene: 5. These sequences were also reported in another study, on T cells expressing NK-cell markers. That source notes: One observes that, in several donors, these clonotypes were also the leading ones within the CD3+CD56-NKG2C+ fraction.

The genes are TRBV29-1 and TRBJ1-2, with 7 bases that match TRBD1. This sequence originates from a young woman in good health. Source material: PBMCs. The CDR3 here is CSVERQGWGYTF. In DNA, the CDR3 is TGCAGCGTTGAACGACAGGGTTGGGGCTACACCTTC.